These T cell receptor beta chains were read from a single sample in a study of T cell changes during pregnancy in multiple sclerosis. The repertoire was sequenced with immunoSEQ multiplex PCR; TCRdb's copy has only in-frame clones and lacks some. The sample lists roughly 80,000 clones, approximately 90% occurring once. Source: peripheral blood, taken before pregnancy. Source of these receptors: a female donor with multiple sclerosis, enrolled in a pregnancy study. The CDR3 runs from the conserved cysteine through the conserved F or W.

V: TRBV9; J: TRBJ2-7; CDR3: CASSPYGAGGYEQYF
V: TRBV27; J: TRBJ2-1; CDR3: CASRIGSRNEQFF
V: TRBV11-3; J: TRBJ2-7; CDR3: CASSTEAGEQYF
V: TRBV4-1; J: TRBJ2-5; CDR3: CASCPYLGQETQYF
V: TRBV29-1; J: TRBJ2-7; CDR3: CSVSGSQGEQYF
V: TRBV7-2; J: TRBJ2-1; CDR3: CASREQDRHTGEQFF
V: TRBV11-2; J: TRBJ1-4; CDR3: CASSLTWGVRNEKLFF
V: TRBV15; J: TRBJ2-7; CDR3: CATRSGLAGYEQYF
V: TRBV27; J: TRBJ2-3; CDR3: CASSLLGGGTDTQYF
V: TRBV5-4; J: TRBJ2-7; CDR3: CASSPGLAGAYEQYF
V: TRBV10-3; J: TRBJ2-2; CDR3: CAISDGLAENTGELFF
V: TRBV29-1; J: TRBJ2-1; CDR3: CSGHGTGLANEQFF